Listed below are T cell receptor beta chains from one sample, sequenced in a study of T cells in Graves' hyperthyroidism and ophthalmopathy. One entry per CDR3 protein results from TCRdb running MiXCR on the multiplex PCR reads. The repertoire holds around 570,000 distinct CDR3 sequences, with roughly 21% as singletons. Sequenced sample: blood. The receptor source for this set is a man between 35 and 55 years old with Graves' ophthalmopathy. The CDR3 runs from the conserved cysteine through the conserved F or W. D genes are given only for firm matches. Clone size appears in some rows only: once, few, many, or a class for an expanded clone.

clone size: few; J gene: TRBJ2-2; V gene: TRBV19; CDR3 length: 16; D gene: TRBD2; CDR3 protein: CASRTLLRGGAGELFF; CDR3 DNA: TGTGCCAGTAGGACCCTTTTGCGGGGGGGGGCCGGGGAGCTGTTTTTT
clone size: NA; J gene: TRBJ1-5; V gene: TRBV27; CDR3 length: 17; D gene: TRBD1; CDR3 protein: CASSPKFPTGSNQPQHF; CDR3 DNA: TGTGCCAGCAGTCCAAAATTTCCGACAGGGAGCAATCAGCCCCAGCATTTT
clone size: NA; J gene: TRBJ2-1; V gene: TRBV9; CDR3 length: 16; D gene: TRBD2; CDR3 protein: CASSANPGRTYNEQFF; CDR3 DNA: TGTGCCAGCAGCGCGAACCCCGGGAGGACCTACAATGAGCAGTTCTTC
clone size: many; J gene: TRBJ2-7; V gene: TRBV3-1; CDR3 length: 14; D gene: NA; CDR3 protein: CASSRVGAYYEQYF; CDR3 DNA: TGTGCCAGCAGCCGAGTCGGCGCGTACTACGAGCAGTACTTC
clone size: many; J gene: TRBJ2-4; V gene: TRBV12-3/TRBV12-4; CDR3 length: 16; D gene: TRBD1; CDR3 protein: CASSFGTGLAKNIQYF; CDR3 DNA: TGTGCCAGCAGTTTTGGGACAGGGTTGGCCAAAAACATTCAGTACTTC
clone size: NA; J gene: TRBJ2-3; V gene: TRBV29-1; CDR3 length: 13; D gene: TRBD2; CDR3 protein: CSVQTSGKDTQYF; CDR3 DNA: TGCAGCGTTCAGACTAGCGGTAAAGATACGCAGTATTTT
clone size: NA; J gene: TRBJ1-5; V gene: TRBV7-2; CDR3 length: 18; D gene: NA; CDR3 protein: CASSPHGLRQADNQPQHF; CDR3 DNA: TGTGCCAGCAGCCCACATGGACTAAGACAGGCCGACAATCAGCCCCAGCATTTT
clone size: few; J gene: TRBJ2-4; V gene: TRBV5-5; CDR3 length: 15; D gene: NA; CDR3 protein: CASSPVLTGGSIQYF; CDR3 DNA: TGTGCCAGCAGCCCCGTGTTGACAGGAGGATCCATTCAGTACTTC
clone size: many; J gene: TRBJ2-5; V gene: TRBV12-3/TRBV12-4; CDR3 length: 18; D gene: NA; CDR3 protein: CASSSWGKRARGQETQYF; CDR3 DNA: TGTGCCAGCAGTTCTTGGGGAAAAAGGGCTAGGGGGCAAGAGACCCAGTACTTC
clone size: many; J gene: TRBJ2-7; V gene: TRBV20-1; CDR3 length: 12; D gene: NA; CDR3 protein: CSAQQGLYEQYF; CDR3 DNA: TGCAGTGCGCAACAGGGTTTGTACGAGCAGTACTTC
clone size: many; J gene: TRBJ2-1; V gene: TRBV11-2; CDR3 length: 15; D gene: TRBD2; CDR3 protein: CASSLTSGRSREQFF; CDR3 DNA: TGTGCCAGCAGCTTAACTTCCGGGAGGTCCCGGGAGCAGTTCTTC
clone size: few; J gene: TRBJ2-3; V gene: TRBV20-1; CDR3 length: 13; D gene: NA; CDR3 protein: CSATGTHTDTQYF; CDR3 DNA: TGCAGTGCTACCGGGACTCACACAGATACGCAGTATTTT
clone size: NA; J gene: TRBJ2-2; V gene: TRBV18; CDR3 length: 16; D gene: TRBD2; CDR3 protein: CASSPRVIAGSGELFF; CDR3 DNA: TGTGCCAGCTCACCACGAGTCATAGCGGGGTCCGGGGAGCTGTTTTTT
clone size: few; J gene: TRBJ1-5; V gene: TRBV6-2/TRBV6-3; CDR3 length: 15; D gene: TRBD1; CDR3 protein: CASSSTRTGTRPQHF; CDR3 DNA: TGTGCCAGCAGCTCAACCAGGACAGGGACCCGGCCCCAGCATTTT
clone size: many; J gene: TRBJ1-1; V gene: TRBV30; CDR3 length: 12; D gene: NA; CDR3 protein: CAWSWMNTEAFF; CDR3 DNA: TGTGCCTGGAGTTGGATGAACACTGAAGCTTTCTTT